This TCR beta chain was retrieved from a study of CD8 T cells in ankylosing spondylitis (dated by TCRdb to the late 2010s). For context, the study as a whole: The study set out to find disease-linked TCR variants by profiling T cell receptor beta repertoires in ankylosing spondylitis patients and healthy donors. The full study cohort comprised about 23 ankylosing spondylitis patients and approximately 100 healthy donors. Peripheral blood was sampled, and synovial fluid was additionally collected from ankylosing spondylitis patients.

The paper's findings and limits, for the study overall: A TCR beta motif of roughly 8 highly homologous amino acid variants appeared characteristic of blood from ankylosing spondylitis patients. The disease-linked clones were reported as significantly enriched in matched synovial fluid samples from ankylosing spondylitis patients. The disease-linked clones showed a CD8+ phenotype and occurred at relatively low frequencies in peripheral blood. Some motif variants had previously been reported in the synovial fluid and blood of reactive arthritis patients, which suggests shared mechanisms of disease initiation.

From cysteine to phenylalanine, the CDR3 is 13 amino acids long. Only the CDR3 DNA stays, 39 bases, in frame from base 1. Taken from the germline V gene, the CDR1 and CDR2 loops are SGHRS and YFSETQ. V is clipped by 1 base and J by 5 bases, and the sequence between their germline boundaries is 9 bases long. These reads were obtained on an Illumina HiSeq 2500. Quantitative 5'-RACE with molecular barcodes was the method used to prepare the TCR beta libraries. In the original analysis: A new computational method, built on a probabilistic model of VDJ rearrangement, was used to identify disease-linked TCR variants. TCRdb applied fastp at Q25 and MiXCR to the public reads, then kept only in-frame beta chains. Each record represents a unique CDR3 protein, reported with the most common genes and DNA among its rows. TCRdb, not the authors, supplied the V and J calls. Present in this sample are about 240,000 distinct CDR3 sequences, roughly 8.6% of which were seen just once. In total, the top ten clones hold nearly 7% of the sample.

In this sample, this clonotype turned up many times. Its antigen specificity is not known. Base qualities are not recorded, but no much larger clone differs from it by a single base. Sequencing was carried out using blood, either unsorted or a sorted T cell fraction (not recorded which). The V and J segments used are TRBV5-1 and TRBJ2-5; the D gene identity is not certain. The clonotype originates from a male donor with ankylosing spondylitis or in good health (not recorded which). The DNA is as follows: TGCGCCAGCAGCTTGAAAGGGATGGAGACCCAGTACTTC. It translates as CASSLKGMETQYF.